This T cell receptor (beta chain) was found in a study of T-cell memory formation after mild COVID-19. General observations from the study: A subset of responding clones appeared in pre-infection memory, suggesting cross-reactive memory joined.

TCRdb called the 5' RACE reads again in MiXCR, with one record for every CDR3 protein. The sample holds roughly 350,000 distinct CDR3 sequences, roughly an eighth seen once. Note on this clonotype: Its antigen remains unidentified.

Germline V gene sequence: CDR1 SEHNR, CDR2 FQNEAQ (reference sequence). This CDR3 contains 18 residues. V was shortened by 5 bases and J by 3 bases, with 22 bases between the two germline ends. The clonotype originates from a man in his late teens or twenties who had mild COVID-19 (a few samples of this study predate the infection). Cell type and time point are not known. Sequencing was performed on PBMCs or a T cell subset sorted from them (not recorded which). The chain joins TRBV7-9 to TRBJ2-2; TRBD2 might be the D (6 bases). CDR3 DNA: TGTGCCAGCAGCGGACGGGACTGGGGGAGGTCGTACACCGGGGAGCTGTTTTTT. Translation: CASSGRDWGRSYTGELFF.